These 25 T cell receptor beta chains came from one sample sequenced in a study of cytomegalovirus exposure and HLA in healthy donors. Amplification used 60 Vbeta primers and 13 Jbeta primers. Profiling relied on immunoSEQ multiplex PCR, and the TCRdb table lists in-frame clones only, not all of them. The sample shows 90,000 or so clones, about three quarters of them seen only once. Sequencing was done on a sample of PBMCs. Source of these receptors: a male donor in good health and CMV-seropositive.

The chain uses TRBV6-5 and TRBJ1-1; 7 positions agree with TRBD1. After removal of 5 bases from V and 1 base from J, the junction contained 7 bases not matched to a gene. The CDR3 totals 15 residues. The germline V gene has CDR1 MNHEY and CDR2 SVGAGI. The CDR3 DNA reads TGTGCCAGCAGTCCCGCCGGGACAGCGAACACTGAAGCTTTCTTT. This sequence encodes CASSPAGTANTEAFF.

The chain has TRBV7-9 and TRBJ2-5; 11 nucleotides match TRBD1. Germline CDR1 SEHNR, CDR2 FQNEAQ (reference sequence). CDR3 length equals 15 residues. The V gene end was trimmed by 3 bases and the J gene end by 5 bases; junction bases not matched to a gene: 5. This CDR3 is CASSLPGQGGETQYF. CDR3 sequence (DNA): TGTGCCAGCAGCTTGCCGGGACAGGGGGGGGAGACCCAGTACTTC.

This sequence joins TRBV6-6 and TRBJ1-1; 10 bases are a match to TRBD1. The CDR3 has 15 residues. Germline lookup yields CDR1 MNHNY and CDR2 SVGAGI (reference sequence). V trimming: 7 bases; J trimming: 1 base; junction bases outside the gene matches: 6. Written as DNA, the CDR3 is TGTGCCAGCACCGACAGGGGGCAAAGGAACACTGAAGCTTTCTTT. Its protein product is CASTDRGQRNTEAFF.

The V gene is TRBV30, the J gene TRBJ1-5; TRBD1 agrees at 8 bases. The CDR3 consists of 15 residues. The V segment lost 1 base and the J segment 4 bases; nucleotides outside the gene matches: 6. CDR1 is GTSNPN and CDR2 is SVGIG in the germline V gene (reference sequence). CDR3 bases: TGTGCCTGGAGTGGAGAGACAGGGGTGAATCAGCCCCAGCATTTT. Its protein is CAWSGETGVNQPQHF.

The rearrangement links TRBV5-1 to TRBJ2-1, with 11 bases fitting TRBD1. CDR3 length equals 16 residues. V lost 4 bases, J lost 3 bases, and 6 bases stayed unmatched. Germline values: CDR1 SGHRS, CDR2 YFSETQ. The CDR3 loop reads CASSLPGTGGYNEQFF. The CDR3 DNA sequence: TGCGCCAGCAGCCTTCCCGGGACAGGGGGCTACAATGAGCAGTTCTTC.

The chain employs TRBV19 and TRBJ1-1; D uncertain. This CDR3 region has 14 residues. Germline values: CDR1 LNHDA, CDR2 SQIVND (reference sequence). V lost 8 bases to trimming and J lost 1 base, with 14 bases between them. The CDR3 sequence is CASWQEGWNTEAFF. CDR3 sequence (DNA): TGTGCCAGTTGGCAGGAGGGCTGGAACACTGAAGCTTTCTTT. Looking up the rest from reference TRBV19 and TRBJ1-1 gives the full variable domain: DGGITQSPKYLFRKEGQNVTLSCEQNLNHDAMYWYRQDPGQGLRLIYYSQIVNDFQKGDIAEGYSVSREKKESFPLTVTSAQKNPTAFYLCASWQEGWNTEAFFGQGTRLTVV.

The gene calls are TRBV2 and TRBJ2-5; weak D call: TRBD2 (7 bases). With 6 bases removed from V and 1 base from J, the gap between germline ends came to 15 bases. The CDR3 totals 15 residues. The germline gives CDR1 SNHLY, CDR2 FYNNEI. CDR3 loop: CASRRGGPSQETQYF. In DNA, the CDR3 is TGTGCCAGCAGGCGCGGGGGCCCCTCCCAAGAGACCCAGTACTTC.

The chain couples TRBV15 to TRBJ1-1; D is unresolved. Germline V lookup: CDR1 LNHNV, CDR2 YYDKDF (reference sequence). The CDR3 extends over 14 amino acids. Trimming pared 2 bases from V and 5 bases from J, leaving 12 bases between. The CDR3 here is CATSRSGPGTEAFF. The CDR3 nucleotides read TGTGCCACCAGCAGAAGCGGGCCGGGAACTGAAGCTTTCTTT.

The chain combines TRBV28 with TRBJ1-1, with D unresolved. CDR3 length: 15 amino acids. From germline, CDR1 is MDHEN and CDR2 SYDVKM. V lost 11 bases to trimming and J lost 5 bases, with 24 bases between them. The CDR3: CAGQRAGRRSTEAFF. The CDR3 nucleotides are TGTGCCGGGCAGAGGGCAGGAAGGCGGTCGACTGAAGCTTTCTTT.

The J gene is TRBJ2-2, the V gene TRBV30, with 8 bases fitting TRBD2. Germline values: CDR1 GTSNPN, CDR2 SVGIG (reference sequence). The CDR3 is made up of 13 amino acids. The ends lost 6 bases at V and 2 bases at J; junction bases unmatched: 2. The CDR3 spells CACGRGNTGELFF. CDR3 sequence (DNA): TGTGCCTGCGGGAGGGGTAACACCGGGGAGCTGTTTTTT. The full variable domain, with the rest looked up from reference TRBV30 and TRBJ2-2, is SQTIHQWPATLVQPVGSPLSLECTVEGTSNPNLYWYRQAAGRGLQLLFYSVGIGQISSEVPQNLSASRPQDRQFILSSKKLLLSDSGFYLCACGRGNTGELFFGEGSRLTVL.

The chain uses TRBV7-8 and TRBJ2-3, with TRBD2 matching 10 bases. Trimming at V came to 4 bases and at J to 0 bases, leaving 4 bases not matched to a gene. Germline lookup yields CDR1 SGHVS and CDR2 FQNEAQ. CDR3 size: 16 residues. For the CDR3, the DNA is TGTGCCAGCAGCTCCGTAGCGGGAGGTAGCACAGATACGCAGTATTTT. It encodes CASSSVAGGSTDTQYF.

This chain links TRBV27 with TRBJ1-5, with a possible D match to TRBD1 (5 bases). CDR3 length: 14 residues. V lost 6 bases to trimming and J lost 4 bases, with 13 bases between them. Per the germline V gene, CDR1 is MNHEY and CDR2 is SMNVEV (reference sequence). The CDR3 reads CASSFGGANQPQHF. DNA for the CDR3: TGTGCCAGCAGCTTCGGGGGTGCAAATCAGCCCCAGCATTTT.

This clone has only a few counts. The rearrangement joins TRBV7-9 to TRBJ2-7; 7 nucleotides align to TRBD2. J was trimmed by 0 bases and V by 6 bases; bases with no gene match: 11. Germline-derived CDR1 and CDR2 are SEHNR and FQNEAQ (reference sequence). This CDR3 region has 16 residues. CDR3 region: CASRPVGGTTSYEQYF. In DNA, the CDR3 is TGTGCCAGCAGACCGGTGGGGGGGACCACCTCCTACGAGCAGTACTTC.

CDR3 in amino acids: CASSYEGTQPQHF. In DNA form, the CDR3 reads TGTGCCAGCAGTTACGAGGGGACACAGCCCCAGCATTTT. This chain connects TRBV6-6 to TRBJ1-5, with a tentative D call TRBD1 (6 bases). Trimming stripped 2 bases from V and 7 bases from J, with 9 bases between. This CDR3 has 13 amino acids. Germline CDR1 reads MNHNY; CDR2 reads SVGAGI (reference sequence).

The CDR3 region is CASSFQGSWFGQPQHF. The CDR3 nucleotides read TGTGCCAGCAGTTTCCAGGGATCATGGTTCGGACAGCCCCAGCATTTT. The V and J genes are TRBV28 and TRBJ1-5, with D possibly matching TRBD1 (5 bases). Germline CDR1 MDHEN, CDR2 SYDVKM. The CDR3 totals 16 residues. Trimming stripped 3 bases from V and 7 bases from J, with 19 bases between. The variable domain in full, with the rest retrieved from reference TRBV28 and TRBJ1-5, is DVKVTQSSRYLVKRTGEKVFLECVQDMDHENMFWYRQDPGLGLRLIYFSYDVKMKEKGDIPEGYSVSREKKERFSLILESASTNQTSMYLCASSFQGSWFGQPQHFGDGTRLSIL.

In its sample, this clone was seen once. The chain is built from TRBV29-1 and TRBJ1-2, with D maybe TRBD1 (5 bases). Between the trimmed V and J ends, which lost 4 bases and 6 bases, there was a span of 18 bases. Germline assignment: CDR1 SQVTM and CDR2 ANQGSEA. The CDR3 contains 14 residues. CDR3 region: CSVAILGGGDGYTF. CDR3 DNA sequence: TGCAGCGTTGCCATTCTGGGGGGAGGAGATGGCTACACCTTC.

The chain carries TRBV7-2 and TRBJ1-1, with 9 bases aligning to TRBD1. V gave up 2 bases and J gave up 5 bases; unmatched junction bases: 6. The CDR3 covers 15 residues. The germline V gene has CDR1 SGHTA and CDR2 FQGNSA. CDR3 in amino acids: CASSLTGTGFTEAFF. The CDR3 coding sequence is TGTGCCAGCAGCTTAACCGGGACAGGGTTTACTGAAGCTTTCTTT.

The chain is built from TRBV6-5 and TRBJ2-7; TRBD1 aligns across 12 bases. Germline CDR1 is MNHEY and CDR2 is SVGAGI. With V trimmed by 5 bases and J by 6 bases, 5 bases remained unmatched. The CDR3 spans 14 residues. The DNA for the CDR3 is TGTGCCAGCAGTCGGGACAGGGGGCGCGTCGAGCAGTACTTC. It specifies CASSRDRGRVEQYF.

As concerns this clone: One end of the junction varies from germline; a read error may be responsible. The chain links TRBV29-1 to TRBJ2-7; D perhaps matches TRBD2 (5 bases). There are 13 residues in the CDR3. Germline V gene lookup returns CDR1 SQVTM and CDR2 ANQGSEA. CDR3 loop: CSVEGQRSYEQHF. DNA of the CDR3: TGCAGCGTTGAAGGGCAGCGGTCCTACGAGCAGCACTTC.

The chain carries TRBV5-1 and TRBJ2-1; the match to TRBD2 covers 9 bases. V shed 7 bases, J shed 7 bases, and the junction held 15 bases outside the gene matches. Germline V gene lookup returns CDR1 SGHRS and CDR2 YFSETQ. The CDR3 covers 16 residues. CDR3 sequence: CASRMVGTSNLNEQFF. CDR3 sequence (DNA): TGCGCCAGCCGCATGGTTGGGACTAGCAACTTAAATGAGCAGTTCTTC.

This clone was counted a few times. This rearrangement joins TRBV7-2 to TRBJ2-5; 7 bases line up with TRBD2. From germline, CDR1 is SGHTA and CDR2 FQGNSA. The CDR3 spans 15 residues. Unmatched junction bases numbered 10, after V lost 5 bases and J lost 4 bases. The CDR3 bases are TGTGCCAGCAGCCCAATCACGGGAGGCGGAGAGACCCAGTACTTC. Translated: CASSPITGGGETQYF.

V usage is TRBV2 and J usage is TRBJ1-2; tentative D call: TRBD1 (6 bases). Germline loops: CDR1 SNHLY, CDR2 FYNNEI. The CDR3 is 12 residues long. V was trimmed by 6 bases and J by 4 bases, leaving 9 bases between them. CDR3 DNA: TGTGCCAGCAGGCGGGGGCGCTATGGCTACACCTTC. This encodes CASRRGRYGYTF.

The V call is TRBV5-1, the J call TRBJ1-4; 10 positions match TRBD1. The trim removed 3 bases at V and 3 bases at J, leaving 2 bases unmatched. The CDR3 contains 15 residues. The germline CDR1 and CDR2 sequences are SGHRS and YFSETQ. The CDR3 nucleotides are TGCGCCAGCAGCTCTGGACAGGGGGCTAATGAAAAACTGTTTTTT. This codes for CASSSGQGANEKLFF.

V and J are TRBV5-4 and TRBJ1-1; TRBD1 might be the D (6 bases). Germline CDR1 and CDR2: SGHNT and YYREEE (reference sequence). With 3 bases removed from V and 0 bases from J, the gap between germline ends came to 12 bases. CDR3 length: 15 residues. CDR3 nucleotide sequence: TGTGCCAGCAGCTCCGGACAGCTCATGAACACTGAAGCTTTCTTT. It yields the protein CASSSGQLMNTEAFF.

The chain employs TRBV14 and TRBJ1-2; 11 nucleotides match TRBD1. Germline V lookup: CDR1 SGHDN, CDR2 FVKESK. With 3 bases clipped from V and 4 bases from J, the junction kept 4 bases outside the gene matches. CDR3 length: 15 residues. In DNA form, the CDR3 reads TGTGCCAGCAGCCAGGGGACAGGGGGTGGCTATGGCTACACCTTC. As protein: CASSQGTGGGYGYTF.